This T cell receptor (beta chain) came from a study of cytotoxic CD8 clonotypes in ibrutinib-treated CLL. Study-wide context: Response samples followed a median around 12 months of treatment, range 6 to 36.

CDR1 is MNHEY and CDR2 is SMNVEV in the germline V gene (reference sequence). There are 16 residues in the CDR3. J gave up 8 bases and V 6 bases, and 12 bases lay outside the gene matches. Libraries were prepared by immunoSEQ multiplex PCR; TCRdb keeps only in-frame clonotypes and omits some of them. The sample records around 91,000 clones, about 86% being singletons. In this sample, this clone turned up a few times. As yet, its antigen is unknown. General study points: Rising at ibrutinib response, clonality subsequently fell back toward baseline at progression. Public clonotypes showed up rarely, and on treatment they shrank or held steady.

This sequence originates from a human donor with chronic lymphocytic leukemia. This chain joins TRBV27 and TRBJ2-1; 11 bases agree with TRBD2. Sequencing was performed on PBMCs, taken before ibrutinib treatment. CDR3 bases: TGTGCCAGCAGCCCTAGCGGGAGGACCCCACCCGATGAGCAGTTCTTC. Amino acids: CASSPSGRTPPDEQFF.